The 18 T cell receptor beta chains below all came from one sample that was sequenced in a study of cytomegalovirus exposure and HLA in healthy donors (dated 2017 in TCRdb). Preparation of the library involved the immunoSEQ multiplex PCR assay. For the multiplex PCR, a mixture combining 60 forward primers for TCR Vbeta segments and 13 reverse primers for TCR Jbeta segments was used. The table was pulled from immuneACCESS by TCRdb, which kept in-frame rearrangements only. Such tables lose some clones; where checked, under half of the loss comes from unresolved V genes, and the rest has no known cause. A total of tens of thousands of clones appear in this sample, just over 70% of them only once. The top ten constitute around 4.7% of the sample. Sequencing was performed on PBMCs. Receptors originate from a man in his sixties in good health and CMV-seropositive.

This chain links TRBV27 with TRBJ1-1; the D is unclear. Germline loops: CDR1 MNHEY, CDR2 SMNVEV (reference sequence). Trimming shortened V by 3 bases and J by 0 bases, and 14 bases separated the two germline ends. CDR3 length: 16 residues. The CDR3: CASSFNFFVMNTEAFF. The CDR3 nucleotides are TGTGCCAGCAGTTTTAACTTTTTTGTCATGAACACTGAAGCTTTCTTT.

In nucleotides, the CDR3 is TGTGCCAGCACCGGGACAGACATTTACGAGCAGTACTTC. Its protein is CASTGTDIYEQYF. The chain links TRBV2 to TRBJ2-7; 7 bases are shared with TRBD1. The germline V gene has CDR1 SNHLY and CDR2 FYNNEI. The CDR3 extends over 13 amino acids. The ends lost 7 bases at V and 4 bases at J; junction bases unmatched: 7.

The gene calls are TRBV5-6 and TRBJ2-6; D perhaps matches TRBD1 (6 bases). CDR1 is SGHDT, CDR2 YYEEEE, per germline. The CDR3 extends over 14 amino acids. V was trimmed by 3 bases and J by 4 bases, leaving 8 bases between them. CDR3 bases: TGTGCCAGCAGCTACCAGGGGGGGGCCAACGTCCTGACTTTC. This encodes CASSYQGGANVLTF.

The chain recombines TRBV9 with TRBJ1-2; tentative D call: TRBD1 (5 bases). Germline assignment: CDR1 SGDLS and CDR2 YYNGEE. The CDR3 runs 15 residues. Trimming removed 1 base at V and 1 base at J, with 11 bases between. The CDR3 nucleotides are TGTGCCAGCAGCGTACAGGGTAACCTTAACTATGGCTACACCTTC. Encoded protein: CASSVQGNLNYGYTF.

This clone was seen more than once but under ten times. The V and J genes are TRBV27 and TRBJ2-3; 7 nucleotides match TRBD1. From germline, CDR1 is MNHEY and CDR2 SMNVEV (reference sequence). This CDR3 has 15 amino acids. V shed 4 bases and J 2 bases; nucleotides not matched to a gene: 6. CDR3 in amino acids: CASSSRDSYTDTQYF. The CDR3 DNA is TGTGCCAGCAGTTCCCGGGACAGTTACACAGATACGCAGTATTTT.

The chain uses TRBV6-5 and TRBJ1-1; maybe TRBD1 (5 bases). The germline gives CDR1 MNHEY, CDR2 SVGAGI. The V and J ends lost 0 bases and 3 bases respectively, with 14 bases between them. This CDR3 comprises 16 residues. CDR3 DNA: TGTGCCAGCAGTTACTCAACAGGAGTAGAGGACACTGAAGCTTTCTTT. Its protein product is CASSYSTGVEDTEAFF.

This clone was observed a single time. The gene calls are TRBV19 and TRBJ1-1; D gene unclear. Looked up from germline, CDR1 is LNHDA and CDR2 is SQIVND (reference sequence). The CDR3 contains 13 residues. V was shortened by 7 bases and J by 0 bases, with 9 bases between the two germline ends. This CDR3 is CASNNGVNTEAFF. CDR3 bases: TGTGCCAGTAATAACGGGGTGAACACTGAAGCTTTCTTT.

CDR3 amino acids: CAISDGTGDYEQYF. The CDR3 DNA reads as TGTGCCATCAGTGATGGGACAGGGGACTACGAGCAGTACTTC. V and J are TRBV10-3 and TRBJ2-7; 10 bases are a match to TRBD1. The CDR3 has 14 residues. J was trimmed by 3 bases and V by 3 bases; bases with no gene match: 2. Germline assignment: CDR1 ENHRY and CDR2 SYGVKD.

In its sample, this clone was seen a few times. This chain connects TRBV7-2 to TRBJ1-2, with 8 positions matching TRBD1. Germline values: CDR1 SGHTA, CDR2 FQGNSA. The CDR3 consists of 16 residues. V dropped 5 bases and J dropped 0; count of bases not matched to a gene: 8. CDR3: CASSEWTGITNYGYTF. DNA for the CDR3: TGTGCCAGCAGCGAATGGACAGGGATTACTAACTATGGCTACACCTTC. The entire variable domain, with the rest obtained from reference TRBV7-2 and TRBJ1-2, is as follows: GAGVSQSPSNKVTEKGKDVELRCDPISGHTALYWYRQSLGQGLEFLIYFQGNSAPDKSGLPSDRFSAERTGGSVSTLTIQRTQQEDSAVYLCASSEWTGITNYGYTFGSGTRLTVV.

The genes are TRBV4-2 and TRBJ2-5, with 9 bases fitting TRBD2. J lost 0 bases, V lost 1 base, and 0 bases had no gene match. CDR3 length: 15 residues. Germline values: CDR1 LGHNA, CDR2 YNFKEQ. This CDR3 is CASSQGTSDQETQYF. The CDR3 coding sequence is TGTGCCAGCAGCCAAGGGACTAGCGACCAAGAGACCCAGTACTTC.

The chain employs TRBV5-1 and TRBJ2-1; 8 bases are shared with TRBD2. The germline gives CDR1 SGHRS, CDR2 YFSETQ. With 3 bases clipped from V and 7 bases from J, the junction kept 3 bases outside the gene matches. CDR3 length: 13 amino acids. CDR3 in amino acids: CASSSLAGNEQFF. The CDR3 nucleotides are TGCGCCAGCAGCTCTTTAGCGGGAAATGAGCAGTTCTTC.

With regard to this clone: The same CDR3 is also encoded by other DNA sequences in this sample. V gene TRBV4-1 combines with J gene TRBJ1-2; no definite D call. Germline values: CDR1 MGHRA, CDR2 YSYEKL. V lost 3 bases and J 2 bases, leaving 10 bases between the germline ends. CDR3 length: 14 amino acids. CDR3 DNA: TGCGCCAGCAGCCAGGGAGGATCCAACTATGGCTACACCTTC. This gives the protein CASSQGGSNYGYTF.

This clone was seen a few times. V gene TRBV4-3 combines with J gene TRBJ2-1, with D possibly TRBD1 on 5 matching bases. Per germline, CDR1 LGHNA and CDR2 YSLEER. The CDR3 is 16 residues long. The V gene lost 4 bases and the J gene lost 6 bases, with 19 bases spanning the gap. The CDR3 sequence: CASSPGGPTVINEQFF. CDR3 in DNA: TGCGCCAGCAGCCCCGGCGGTCCGACAGTCATCAATGAGCAGTTCTTC.

This clone was counted between two and nine times. The gene calls are TRBV5-1 and TRBJ2-7; 7 nucleotides line up with TRBD1. From germline, CDR1 is SGHRS and CDR2 YFSETQ. Germline trimming cut 3 bases from V and 3 bases from J; bases unmatched to any gene: 12. This CDR3 has 16 amino acids. This CDR3 is CASSSTLGQASYEQYF. DNA for the CDR3: TGCGCCAGCAGCTCGACTTTAGGACAGGCGAGCTACGAGCAGTACTTC.

The chain is built from TRBV6-1 and TRBJ2-3, with 9 positions matching TRBD2. Trimming removed 6 bases from V and 5 bases from J; junction bases left unmatched: 6. The CDR3 covers 14 residues. Per the germline V gene, CDR1 is MNHNS and CDR2 is SASEGT. For the CDR3, the DNA is TGTGCCAGCAGCTCTAGCGGGGCGGAAGATACGCAGTATTTT. Its protein product is CASSSSGAEDTQYF.

This clone was found many times. V and J are TRBV7-9 and TRBJ1-3; the D gene is possibly TRBD1 (5 bases). The germline CDR1 and CDR2 sequences are SEHNR and FQNEAQ (reference sequence). The V and J ends lost 5 bases and 2 bases respectively, with 10 bases between them. The length of the CDR3 is 14 residues. The CDR3, as DNA: TGTGCCAGCAGCCGACAGACGGCTGGAAACACCATATATTTT. It specifies CASSRQTAGNTIYF.

This clone was seen a handful of times. The chain is built from TRBV5-1 and TRBJ2-1; 8 nucleotides align to TRBD1. Unmatched junction bases numbered 10, after V lost 3 bases and J lost 2 bases. Germline assignment: CDR1 SGHRS and CDR2 YFSETQ. The CDR3 covers 17 residues. The CDR3 bases are TGCGCCAGCAGCTGGTTGTTCGGGACAGGACCCTACAATGAGCAGTTCTTC. It encodes CASSWLFGTGPYNEQFF. The full variable domain, in which reference TRBV5-1 and TRBJ2-1 provide the parts outside the CDR3, is KAGVTQTPRYLIKTRGQQVTLSCSPISGHRSVSWYQQTPGQGLQFLFEYFSETQRNKGNFPGRFSGRQFSNSRSEMNVSTLELGDSALYLCASSWLFGTGPYNEQFFGPGTRLTVL.

This clone has just a few counts. The V call is TRBV7-2, the J call TRBJ2-1; 10 nucleotides align to TRBD2. The CDR3 loop spans 14 amino acids. CDR1 SGHTA and CDR2 FQGNSA come from the germline V gene. V dropped 4 bases and J dropped 7; count of bases not matched to a gene: 4. The CDR3, as DNA: TGTGCCAGCAGCTCGAGAGCGGGAGGGAATGAGCAGTTCTTC. Its protein is CASSSRAGGNEQFF.